The sequence of this TCR beta chain was determined in a study of shared clonotypes between healthy human individuals. CDR1 MNHNS and CDR2 SASEGT come from the germline V gene. With V trimmed by 6 bases and J by 2 bases, 7 bases remained unmatched. CDR3 length: 15 residues. The method was immunoSEQ multiplex PCR; TCRdb's version includes in-frame clones alone and lacks a portion of them. Altogether some 1,100,000 clones are present, around 78% being singletons, with the ten largest covering roughly 0.56%. Input material: memory CD4+ T cells from PBMCs. Documented subset: CD45RA-negative fraction. The receptor was derived from a man aged 18-30 years in good health. Some clones in this sample may be carry-over from other donors' samples. The chain combines TRBV6-1 with TRBJ2-3; 8 nucleotides align to TRBD1. The CDR3 DNA sequence: TGTGCCAGCAGGCTGACAGGGGACCCCACAGATACGCAGTATTTT. It specifies CASRLTGDPTDTQYF.